At least ten counts were recorded for the clone carrying this T cell receptor (beta chain). The antigen remains unidentified. Hyperthyroidism patients, aged 18 to 65, were newly diagnosed, under 2 months' duration. The sample comes from a study of Graves' ophthalmopathy and Graves' hyperthyroidism. TCR beta CDR3 amplification used RNA transcripts. Scientists carried out first-round RT-PCR using HTBI primers and then a second-round multiplex PCR. In TCRdb, the multiplex PCR reads were re-called with MiXCR into one record per CDR3 protein. The sample lists around 1,000,000 distinct CDR3 sequences, about two fifths seen once, with more than 9.5% in the top ten. Whole-study findings and limits: Using a 13-signature model, the authors split ophthalmopathy from stable hyperthyroidism, with 85% to 90% sensitivity and roughly 83% specificity.

The material sequenced was peripheral blood or thyroid tissue (not recorded which). The receptor was derived from an adult man with Graves' hyperthyroidism.

DNA of the CDR3: TGTGCCAGCAGTGACTGGCAGTCGAACACTGAAGCTTTCTTT. Protein product: CASSDWQSNTEAFF. V usage is TRBV2 and J usage is TRBJ1-1; unclear D gene. CDR3 length: 14 residues. CDR1 and CDR2 from the germline V gene are SNHLY and FYNNEI. Trimming left V 3 bases short and J 1 base short, with 9 bases between.